This paragraph covers one T cell receptor (beta chain) sequence. Germline CDR1 reads LNHDA; CDR2 reads SQIVND (reference sequence). CDR3 length: 15 amino acids. V gave up 1 base and J gave up 5 bases, with 12 bases separating them. This table comes from immunoSEQ multiplex PCR, and its TCRdb copy is limited to in-frame clones, with some not included. The sample lists 140,000 to 150,000 clones; more than 75% were seen once. The record originates from a study of blood T cell repertoires in COVID-19. Whole-study context: Both acute and convalescent COVID-19 samples were obtained from the United States, Italy and Spain. T cells, B-cell-depleted T cells, or PBMCs provided the cDNA or gDNA that served as material.

The rearrangement links TRBV19 to TRBJ1-5; D not resolved. The source material was peripheral blood. The TCR was taken from a human donor with acute or convalescent COVID-19. The donor label of this sample is uncertain. The CDR3 reads CASSIGAATYQPQHF. As DNA, the CDR3 is TGTGCCAGTAGTATAGGGGCAGCAACCTATCAGCCCCAGCATTTT.